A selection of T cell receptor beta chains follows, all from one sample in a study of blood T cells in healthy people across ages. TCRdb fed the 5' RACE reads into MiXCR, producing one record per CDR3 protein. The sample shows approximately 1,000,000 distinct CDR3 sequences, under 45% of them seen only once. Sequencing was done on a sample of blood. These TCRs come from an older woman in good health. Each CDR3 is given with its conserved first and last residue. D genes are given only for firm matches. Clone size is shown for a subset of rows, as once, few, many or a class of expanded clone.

DNA: TGTGCCAGCAGCCACCTCTTGGGGGGGGCCCGGTTCACAGATACGCAGTATTTT
CDR3: CASSHLLGGARFTDTQYF
size: few
J: TRBJ2-3
D: .
length: 18
V: TRBV11-2

DNA: TGTGCCAGCAGCTTGGCTGGGAGCAATGAGCAGTTCTTC
CDR3: CASSLAGSNEQFF
size: few
J: TRBJ2-1
D: .
length: 13
V: TRBV5-5

DNA: TGTGCCAGCAGCAAGGGGACTAGTATAGGGCAGTACTTC
CDR3: CASSKGTSIGQYF
size: few
J: TRBJ2-4
D: TRBD2
length: 13
V: TRBV7-9

DNA: TGTGCCAGCAGCGGACCCTTTGGCGGGAGGCCCAATGAGCAGTTCTTC
CDR3: CASSGPFGGRPNEQFF
size: .
J: TRBJ2-1
D: TRBD2
length: 16
V: TRBV9

DNA: TGTGCCAGCAGCTCCCGGGACTTCTCCTACGAGCAGTACTTC
CDR3: CASSSRDFSYEQYF
size: few
J: TRBJ2-7
D: .
length: 14
V: TRBV5-6

DNA: TGCAGTGCTACCTCCCGCGGGGGGGCCTACAATGAGCAGTTCTTC
CDR3: CSATSRGGAYNEQFF
size: .
J: TRBJ2-1
D: TRBD2
length: 15
V: TRBV20-1

DNA: TGTGCCAGCAGTGAATACGGGCTCACGGGCGAGCAGTACTTC
CDR3: CASSEYGLTGEQYF
size: .
J: TRBJ2-7
D: .
length: 14
V: TRBV25-1

DNA: TGCAGTGCTCAAGTGACAACTGGAGCAGTAGGAAACATTCAGTACTTC
CDR3: CSAQVTTGAVGNIQYF
size: few
J: TRBJ2-4
D: .
length: 16
V: TRBV20-1

DNA: TGTGCCAGCAGCCACTTTCGCTTCCCACTCAGATATGTGCAGTTCTTC
CDR3: CASSHFRFPLRYVQFF
size: .
J: TRBJ2-1
D: .
length: 16
V: TRBV14

DNA: TGTGCCAGCAGCTTTCTCCCAGAAAACAATGAGCAGTTCTTC
CDR3: CASSFLPENNEQFF
size: .
J: TRBJ2-1
D: .
length: 14
V: TRBV5-5

DNA: TGTGCCAGCAGTGACGATAAGTACAATGAGCAGTTCTTC
CDR3: CASSDDKYNEQFF
size: .
J: TRBJ2-1
D: .
length: 13
V: TRBV6-5

DNA: TGTGCCACCAGCATTAGTGTCGTGAATACGCAGTATTTT
CDR3: CATSISVVNTQYF
size: .
J: TRBJ2-3
D: .
length: 13
V: TRBV15

DNA: TGTGCCAGCAGTCTGACAGGGGCGAGTTATGGCTACACCTTC
CDR3: CASSLTGASYGYTF
size: .
J: TRBJ1-2
D: TRBD1
length: 14
V: TRBV27

DNA: TGCGCCAGCGCTCTACCCAGCGGGGGCTTGAACACTGAAGCTTTCTTT
CDR3: CASALPSGGLNTEAFF
size: few
J: TRBJ1-1
D: .
length: 16
V: TRBV5-1

DNA: TGTGCCAGCAGCCTTGGTCCTAGTCCATTACAAGAGACCCAGTACTTC
CDR3: CASSLGPSPLQETQYF
size: .
J: TRBJ2-5
D: .
length: 16
V: TRBV3-1

DNA: TGTGCCAGCAGTTACTCACCGGGTCTCTCCTACGAGCAGTACTTC
CDR3: CASSYSPGLSYEQYF
size: .
J: TRBJ2-7
D: .
length: 15
V: TRBV6-5

DNA: TGCAGTGCTAGGCCTAGCGGGAAATCCTACAATGAGCAGTTCTTC
CDR3: CSARPSGKSYNEQFF
size: .
J: TRBJ2-1
D: TRBD2
length: 15
V: TRBV20-1

DNA: TGCGCCAGCAGCTTGGCGGGGGACCAGCCCCAGCATTTT
CDR3: CASSLAGDQPQHF
size: .
J: TRBJ1-5
D: .
length: 13
V: TRBV12-3/TRBV12-4

DNA: TGTGCCACCAGGGCTTCCTGGAACACTGAAGCTTTCTTT
CDR3: CATRASWNTEAFF
size: .
J: TRBJ1-1
D: .
length: 13
V: TRBV24-1

DNA: TGCAGTGCTAGAGATGCTAGCGGGTATACGCAGTATTTT
CDR3: CSARDASGYTQYF
size: .
J: TRBJ2-3
D: TRBD2
length: 13
V: TRBV20-1

DNA: TGTGCCAGCAGCCAAGTTGGACGGGAGGGCCTCACAGATACGCAGTATTTT
CDR3: CASSQVGREGLTDTQYF
size: .
J: TRBJ2-3
D: TRBD2
length: 17
V: TRBV4-2

DNA: TGTGCCAGCAGGGGCCCTACTAGAAAGAATCCAACGGAGACCCAGTACTTC
CDR3: CASRGPTRKNPTETQYF
size: .
J: TRBJ2-5
D: .
length: 17
V: TRBV27

DNA: TGTGCCAGCAGTTTTGGACAGTATGAGCAGTTCTTC
CDR3: CASSFGQYEQFF
size: few
J: TRBJ2-1
D: .
length: 12
V: TRBV28

DNA: TGTGCCAGCAGTTTTTACGACAGGATCCTCCAGACCCAGTACTTC
CDR3: CASSFYDRILQTQYF
size: .
J: TRBJ2-5
D: .
length: 15
V: TRBV28

DNA: TGCGCCAGCAGCTTGGTGGGACTGTCTGGAAATGAGCAGTTCTTC
CDR3: CASSLVGLSGNEQFF
size: .
J: TRBJ2-1
D: .
length: 15
V: TRBV5-1

DNA: TGCAGTGCCTGGGACAGGGGGCGGGAGACCCAGTACTTC
CDR3: CSAWDRGRETQYF
size: once
J: TRBJ2-5
D: TRBD1
length: 13
V: TRBV20-1

DNA: TGTGCCAGCAGCTTAGGGGGGATGAACACTCAAGCTTTCTTT
CDR3: CASSLGGMNTQAFF
size: .
J: TRBJ1-1
D: .
length: 14
V: TRBV7-2

DNA: TGTGCCAGCAGCCAAGCTACGGGCCCTATGGGCGAGCAGTACTTC
CDR3: CASSQATGPMGEQYF
size: few
J: TRBJ2-7
D: .
length: 15
V: TRBV4-2

DNA: TGCAGTGCTAGCCCAGGACGGTTCTCCTACGAGCAGTACTTC
CDR3: CSASPGRFSYEQYF
size: few
J: TRBJ2-7
D: .
length: 14
V: TRBV20-1

DNA: TGTGCCAGCAGTCCACGGGCGCCGGCTAATGAAAAACTGTTTTTT
CDR3: CASSPRAPANEKLFF
size: .
J: TRBJ1-4
D: .
length: 15
V: TRBV3-1

DNA: TGTGCCAGCAGTTTACGGTCGTTGGCTCCTACTGGGGCCAACGTCCTGACTTTC
CDR3: CASSLRSLAPTGANVLTF
size: .
J: TRBJ2-6
D: .
length: 18
V: TRBV27

DNA: TGTGCTAGTGGTTTGGGACTAGCGGGAGTGGGTGAGCAGTTCTTC
CDR3: CASGLGLAGVGEQFF
size: few
J: TRBJ2-1
D: TRBD2
length: 15
V: TRBV12-5

DNA: TGTGCCAGCAGTTTATCCGGGACTACCTACGAGCAGTACTTC
CDR3: CASSLSGTTYEQYF
size: many
J: TRBJ2-7
D: TRBD2
length: 14
V: TRBV28

DNA: TGCGCCAGCACCAGGACAGGGGGCTGGAATGAGCAGTTCTTC
CDR3: CASTRTGGWNEQFF
size: .
J: TRBJ2-1
D: TRBD1
length: 14
V: TRBV5-1

DNA: TGTGCCAGCAGCCAAGATCCGCGCACAGATACGCAGTATTTT
CDR3: CASSQDPRTDTQYF
size: .
J: TRBJ2-3
D: .
length: 14
V: TRBV3-1

DNA: TGTGCCAGCAGTTTCGATCGGAGCAATCAGCCCCAGCATTTT
CDR3: CASSFDRSNQPQHF
size: .
J: TRBJ1-5
D: .
length: 14
V: TRBV27

DNA: TGTGCCAGCAGTGTTGCGGGAGCAGTCTACAATGAGCAGTTCTTC
CDR3: CASSVAGAVYNEQFF
size: .
J: TRBJ2-1
D: TRBD2
length: 15
V: TRBV2

DNA: TGTGCCAGCAGCTTAAGCCCCAAACAGGGGGTAGGCACTGAAGCTTTCTTT
CDR3: CASSLSPKQGVGTEAFF
size: .
J: TRBJ1-1
D: TRBD1
length: 17
V: TRBV7-3

DNA: TGTGCCAGCAGCCCGTCGGGGGCCACCAATGAGCAGTACTTC
CDR3: CASSPSGATNEQYF
size: .
J: TRBJ2-5
D: .
length: 14
V: TRBV11-2

DNA: TGTGCCAGCAGTCCGACAGGGAGACATGGCTACACCTTC
CDR3: CASSPTGRHGYTF
size: .
J: TRBJ1-2
D: TRBD1
length: 13
V: TRBV6-6

DNA: TGTGCCAGCAAACCGGGACCCTACTTCACTGCCTTCTCCTACAATGAGCAGTTCTTC
CDR3: CASKPGPYFTAFSYNEQFF
size: .
J: TRBJ2-1
D: .
length: 19
V: TRBV7-9

DNA: TGTGCCAGCAGCCAGGAGACAGGCAGCCATCTATTCCCCCTCCACTTT
CDR3: CASSQETGSHLFPLHF
size: .
J: TRBJ1-6
D: .
length: 16
V: TRBV4-2

DNA: TGTGCCAGCAGCCGAGAAACGCAGGCTAGCGGGCACCATGGGGCCCAGTACTTC
CDR3: CASSRETQASGHHGAQYF
size: .
J: TRBJ2-5
D: TRBD2
length: 18
V: TRBV7-9

DNA: TGTGCCAGCAGTAAACCGTCGACAGGGGTACCCGAGCAGTACTTC
CDR3: CASSKPSTGVPEQYF
size: few
J: TRBJ2-7
D: TRBD1
length: 15
V: TRBV6-5

DNA: TGTGCCTGCGCCCTGGGGGGCTCACCCCTCCACTTT
CDR3: CACALGGSPLHF
size: few
J: TRBJ1-6
D: .
length: 12
V: TRBV28

DNA: TGCAGCGTTGTACAAGTGACGACCGGGGAGCTGTTTTTT
CDR3: CSVVQVTTGELFF
size: .
J: TRBJ2-2
D: .
length: 13
V: TRBV29-1

DNA: TGTGCCAGCAGCCCCCAGACAACTAACTATGGCTACACCTTC
CDR3: CASSPQTTNYGYTF
size: few
J: TRBJ1-2
D: .
length: 14
V: TRBV7-9

DNA: TGCGCCAGCAGGCAAACTAGCGGGAATACAGATACGCAGTATTTT
CDR3: CASRQTSGNTDTQYF
size: .
J: TRBJ2-3
D: TRBD2
length: 15
V: TRBV10-1

DNA: TGTGCCAGCAGCTTCCCGGGACAGGGGATAGGTGGCTACACCTTC
CDR3: CASSFPGQGIGGYTF
size: .
J: TRBJ1-2
D: TRBD1
length: 15
V: TRBV5-4

DNA: TGTGCCAGCAGGTACAGGGGGACGAACACTGAAGCTTTCTTT
CDR3: CASRYRGTNTEAFF
size: .
J: TRBJ1-1
D: TRBD1
length: 14
V: TRBV11-2

DNA: TGTGCCAGCAGTGTTGACCCGGGACTTCGGACCAATGAGCAGTTCTTC
CDR3: CASSVDPGLRTNEQFF
size: .
J: TRBJ2-1
D: .
length: 16
V: TRBV6-2/TRBV6-3

DNA: TGTGCCAGCAGCTTACCCACCGCCCGCGAGCAGTACTTC
CDR3: CASSLPTAREQYF
size: few
J: TRBJ2-7
D: .
length: 13
V: TRBV7-8

DNA: TGTGCCATCAGTGAGACCGGACAGGGGGGATCCTACGAGCAGTACTTC
CDR3: CAISETGQGGSYEQYF
size: .
J: TRBJ2-7
D: TRBD1
length: 16
V: TRBV10-3

DNA: TGCAGTGCTAGCCTTGCGAGCTCTGGGGCCAACGTCCTGACTTTC
CDR3: CSASLASSGANVLTF
size: few
J: TRBJ2-6
D: .
length: 15
V: TRBV20-1

DNA: TGCAGCGTTAATACCGGGGCTTACAATGAGCAGTTCTTC
CDR3: CSVNTGAYNEQFF
size: .
J: TRBJ2-1
D: .
length: 13
V: TRBV29-1